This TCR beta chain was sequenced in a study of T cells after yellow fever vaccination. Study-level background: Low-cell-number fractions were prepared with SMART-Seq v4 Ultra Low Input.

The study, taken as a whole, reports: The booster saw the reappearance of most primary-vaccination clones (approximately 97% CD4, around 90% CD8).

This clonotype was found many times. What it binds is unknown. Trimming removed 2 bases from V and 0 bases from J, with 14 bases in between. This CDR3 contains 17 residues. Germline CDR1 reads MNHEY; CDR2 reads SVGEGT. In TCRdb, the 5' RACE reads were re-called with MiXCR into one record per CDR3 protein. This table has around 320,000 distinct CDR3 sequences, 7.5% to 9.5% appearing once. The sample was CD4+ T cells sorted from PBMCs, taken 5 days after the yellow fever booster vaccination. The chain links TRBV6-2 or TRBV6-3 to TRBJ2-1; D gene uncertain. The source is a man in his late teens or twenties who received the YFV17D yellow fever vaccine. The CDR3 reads CASSYLGPLSSYNEQFF. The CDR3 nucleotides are TGTGCCAGCAGTTACCTGGGCCCCTTAAGCTCCTACAATGAGCAGTTCTTC.